Following are 24 T cell receptor beta chains from one sample sequenced in a study of blood T cell repertoires in COVID-19. Data came from immunoSEQ multiplex PCR; TCRdb stores just in-frame clones and leaves some out. The data contain roughly 190,000 clones, approximately 90% of them singletons. The source material was peripheral blood. These TCRs come from a woman aged 40 to 49 who had recovered from COVID-19.

This chain uses TRBV5-1 with TRBJ1-2; D not certain. V lost 1 base, J lost 2 bases, and 9 bases lay in between. CDR1 and CDR2 (germline): SGHRS, YFSETQ. CDR3 length: 14 amino acids. The CDR3 sequence: CASSLTALNYGYTF. Here the CDR3 DNA reads TGCGCCAGCAGCTTGACAGCTCTCAACTATGGCTACACCTTC.

The chain combines TRBV29-1 with TRBJ2-3, with 10 bases matching TRBD1. V dropped 6 bases and J dropped 1; count of bases not matched to a gene: 1. Germline assignment: CDR1 SQVTM and CDR2 ANQGSEA. This CDR3 is built from 13 residues. The DNA of the CDR3 is TGCAGCGTCGGACAGGGGGGCACAGATACGCAGTATTTT. Translated, it gives CSVGQGGTDTQYF.

The J gene is TRBJ1-5, the V gene TRBV30, with TRBD1 matching over 8 bases. The CDR3 runs to 14 residues. Germline CDR1 is GTSNPN and CDR2 is SVGIG (reference sequence). J was trimmed by 1 base and V by 4 bases; bases with no gene match: 3. The CDR3: CAWNRQGSNQPQHF. The DNA for the CDR3 is TGTGCCTGGAACCGACAGGGGAGCAATCAGCCCCAGCATTTT. The variable domain in full, with the rest retrieved from reference TRBV30 and TRBJ1-5, is SQTIHQWPATLVQPVGSPLSLECTVEGTSNPNLYWYRQAAGRGLQLLFYSVGIGQISSEVPQNLSASRPQDRQFILSSKKLLLSDSGFYLCAWNRQGSNQPQHFGDGTRLSIL.

The chain recombines TRBV3-1 (or the pseudogene TRBV3-2) with TRBJ1-5; TRBD1 matches 7 bases. Germline CDR1 is LGHDT and CDR2 is YNNKEL (reference sequence). The ends lost 0 bases at V and 7 bases at J; junction bases unmatched: 3. The CDR3 runs to 14 residues. The CDR3 DNA is TGTGCCAGCAGCCAAGAACTCAGGGGGCAGCCCCAGCATTTT. Protein sequence: CASSQELRGQPQHF.

The chain links TRBV5-1 to TRBJ1-1; D might be TRBD1 (5 bases). The CDR3 is 12 residues long. V lost 6 bases and J 4 bases, leaving 10 bases between the germline ends. The germline V gene encodes CDR1 SGHRS and CDR2 YFSETQ. In nucleotides, the CDR3 is TGCGCCAGCATGGGGGAGGGCACTGAAGCTTTCTTT. It translates to CASMGEGTEAFF.

In the case of this clone: The junction departs from the called germline gene at one end, perhaps through a read error. The gene calls are TRBV20-1 and TRBJ1-2; D remains unclear. CDR1 is DFQATT, CDR2 SNEGSKA, per germline (reference sequence). The CDR3 covers 10 residues. The CDR3 coding sequence is TGCAGTGCCAGAGCCCTAGCCTACACCTTC. Amino acids: CSARALAYTF.

The genes are TRBV6-5 and TRBJ2-7, with no clear D. The CDR3 covers 15 residues. V was trimmed by 0 bases and J by 2 bases, leaving 11 bases between them. CDR1 and CDR2 from the germline V gene are MNHEY and SVGAGI. CDR3 protein: CASSYSSLTPYEQYF. CDR3 nucleotides: TGTGCCAGCAGTTACTCGAGCCTTACCCCCTACGAGCAGTACTTC.

The V call is TRBV27, the J call TRBJ1-5; no clear D gene. V was pared by 3 bases and J by 0 bases, with 6 bases between. Germline CDR1 MNHEY, CDR2 SMNVEV (reference sequence). The CDR3 extends over 14 amino acids. The CDR3 bases are TGTGCCAGCAGTTTGAGGTATAGCAATCAGCCCCAGCATTTT. This translates into CASSLRYSNQPQHF.

For this clone: Germline is not matched at one junction end, which may reflect a read error. The rearrangement joins TRBV14 to TRBJ2-5, with D perhaps matching TRBD2 (7 bases). Germline CDR1 and CDR2: SGHDN and FVKESK. The CDR3 has 15 residues. The chain's CDR3 is CASSQVGGRQETQYF. The CDR3 coding sequence is TGTGCCAGCAGTCAAGTGGGGGGGCGGCAAGAGACCCAGTACTTC.

This rearrangement joins TRBV7-3 to TRBJ2-3; TRBD1 is a possible D gene (6 bases). Per the germline V gene, CDR1 is SGHTA and CDR2 is FQGTGA. Trimming removed 5 bases at V and 2 bases at J, with 11 bases between. The CDR3 has 14 amino acids. The CDR3 sequence: CASSRGQNTDTQYF. CDR3 in DNA: TGTGCCAGCAGCCGAGGACAGAACACAGATACGCAGTATTTT.

This clone was observed a few times. The V and J genes are TRBV29-1 and TRBJ1-1; D is possibly TRBD1 (6 bases). Between the trimmed V and J ends, which lost 4 bases and 1 base, there was a span of 10 bases. Germline lookup yields CDR1 SQVTM and CDR2 ANQGSEA. The CDR3 spans 13 residues. The CDR3 nucleotides read TGCAGCGTTGGTACGACAGGGAACACTGAAGCTTTCTTT. Its translation is CSVGTTGNTEAFF.

The V gene is TRBV14, the J gene TRBJ2-1; tentative D call: TRBD1 (6 bases). Germline V gene sequence: CDR1 SGHDN, CDR2 FVKESK. Trimming left V 2 bases short and J 4 bases short, with 9 bases between. This CDR3 region has 14 residues. The CDR3 nucleotides read TGTGCCAGCAGCCAACGTACAGGGTACAATGAGCAGTTCTTC. Protein: CASSQRTGYNEQFF.

Here the CDR3 reads CASSLMEDSGYTF. CDR3 nucleotides: TGTGCCAGCAGCCTCATGGAGGATAGTGGCTACACCTTC. V is TRBV7-9 and J is TRBJ1-2; D remains unclear. Germline V gene sequence: CDR1 SEHNR, CDR2 FQNEAQ (reference sequence). V was pared by 5 bases and J by 7 bases, with 14 bases between. CDR3 length: 13 residues.

The chain carries TRBV18 and TRBJ1-1; 8 nucleotides agree with TRBD1. The germline V gene encodes CDR1 KGHSH and CDR2 LQKENI. The length of the CDR3 is 18 residues. J lost 3 bases, V lost 2 bases, and 14 bases had no gene match. The CDR3, as DNA: TGTGCCAGCTCACCAGTAGAAGTTAACAGGGGGTTTTACACTGAAGCTTTCTTT. It specifies CASSPVEVNRGFYTEAFF.

The V call is TRBV4-2, the J call TRBJ2-7, with D unresolved. With 4 bases removed from V and 2 bases from J, the gap between germline ends came to 15 bases. The germline V gene encodes CDR1 LGHNA and CDR2 YNFKEQ. The CDR3 has 15 residues. CDR3 loop: CASSRDVLAAYEQYF. The CDR3 DNA follows: TGTGCCAGCAGCCGAGACGTATTAGCCGCCTACGAGCAGTACTTC.

The chain has TRBV19 and TRBJ2-5; D is perhaps TRBD2 (7 bases). Per the germline V gene, CDR1 is LNHDA and CDR2 is SQIVND (reference sequence). V was shortened by 10 bases and J by 6 bases, with 15 bases between the two germline ends. This CDR3 contains 12 residues. The chain's CDR3 is CATGAGGKTQYF. The CDR3 DNA is TGTGCCACAGGGGCCGGGGGGAAGACCCAGTACTTC. Full variable domain (rest looked up from reference TRBV19 and TRBJ2-5): DGGITQSPKYLFRKEGQNVTLSCEQNLNHDAMYWYRQDPGQGLRLIYYSQIVNDFQKGDIAEGYSVSREKKESFPLTVTSAQKNPTAFYLCATGAGGKTQYFGPGTRLLVL.

The rearrangement uses TRBV7-3 and TRBJ2-7, with TRBD2 matching over 7 bases. Germline loops: CDR1 SGHTA, CDR2 FQGTGA. The CDR3 is 13 amino acids. J lost 2 bases, V lost 2 bases, and 0 bases had no gene match. Written as DNA, the CDR3 is TGTGCCAGCAGCTTAGCGGGAGCCTACGAGCAGTACTTC. It codes for CASSLAGAYEQYF.

Remarks on this clone: This sample includes further DNA sequences coding for the same CDR3. The chain has TRBV12-3 or TRBV12-4 and TRBJ1-2; 7 bases line up with TRBD1. V was clipped by 6 bases and J by 6 bases; unmatched bases: 1. CDR3 length: 11 amino acids. The CDR3 loop is CASRQGHGYTF. The CDR3 DNA follows: TGTGCCAGCAGACAGGGGCATGGCTACACCTTC.

The gene calls are TRBV4-2 and TRBJ2-5; 9 nucleotides align to TRBD2. The CDR3 consists of 20 residues. V was clipped by 4 bases and J by 4 bases; unmatched bases: 22. Germline V gives CDR1 LGHNA, CDR2 YNFKEQ. As DNA, the CDR3 is TGTGCCAGCAGCCCCCACTCGTCCAGCGCCTGGCGGGAGGGCAGAGAGACCCAGTACTTC. It encodes CASSPHSSSAWREGRETQYF.

This clone was counted once. The J gene is TRBJ2-1, the V gene TRBV2; 7 bases align to TRBD1. Trimming at V came to 0 bases and at J to 0 bases, leaving 5 bases not matched to a gene. The germline gives CDR1 SNHLY, CDR2 FYNNEI. CDR3 length: 17 amino acids. As DNA, the CDR3 is TGTGCCAGCAGTGAAGCCGAACAGGGGCCCTCCTACAATGAGCAGTTCTTC. Encoded protein: CASSEAEQGPSYNEQFF.

The chain is built from TRBV5-1 and TRBJ2-5; 9 positions match TRBD2. Germline V lookup: CDR1 SGHRS, CDR2 YFSETQ. The junction had 7 bases not matched to a gene; V was cut back by 5 bases and J by 2 bases. This CDR3 has 15 amino acids. CDR3 DNA: TGCGCCAGCAGACCTCGACTAGCGGATCAAGAGACCCAGTACTTC. Protein product: CASRPRLADQETQYF.

This chain links TRBV5-1 with TRBJ2-3; 7 bases match TRBD1. V shed 2 bases and J 1 base; nucleotides not matched to a gene: 7. Looked up from germline, CDR1 is SGHRS and CDR2 is YFSETQ. CDR3 length equals 16 residues. The CDR3 region is CASSFDRAWGTDTQYF. CDR3 DNA: TGCGCCAGCAGCTTTGACAGGGCTTGGGGCACAGATACGCAGTATTTT.

The chain joins TRBV29-1 to TRBJ1-1, with 8 bases lining up with TRBD1. The CDR3 has 15 amino acids. The germline V gene has CDR1 SQVTM and CDR2 ANQGSEA. Unmatched junction bases numbered 11, after V lost 8 bases and J lost 0 bases. The CDR3: CSTKASGGLNTEAFF. The DNA of the CDR3 is TGCAGCACTAAAGCTTCAGGGGGCTTGAACACTGAAGCTTTCTTT.

This chain links TRBV19 with TRBJ1-5, with D maybe TRBD1 (6 bases). Looked up from germline, CDR1 is LNHDA and CDR2 is SQIVND (reference sequence). The CDR3 is 14 residues long. Between the trimmed V and J ends, which lost 1 base and 2 bases, there was a span of 6 bases. The CDR3 DNA is TGTGCCAGTAGTATAGCAGGGGGCAATCAGCCCCAGCATTTT. Its translation: CASSIAGGNQPQHF.